The source of this T cell receptor (beta chain) is a study of T cell repertoires in cytomegalovirus infection. The CDR3 totals 13 residues. V dropped 3 bases and J dropped 5 bases, with 9 bases sitting between them. Germline CDR1 SGHTA, CDR2 FQGNSA. Each CDR3 protein gets one entry after TCRdb re-called the reads with MiXCR. The table has around 130,000 distinct CDR3 sequences, 24% seen once; the top ten hold 34%. This clonotype was recorded many times. Its target is unknown. What was sequenced was PBMCs, sequenced either directly or after in vitro stimulation (not recorded which). This TCR came from a human donor in good health (CMV status not recorded). Some clones in this sample may be carry-over from other donors' samples. V and J are TRBV7-2 and TRBJ2-3, with D perhaps being TRBD1 or TRBD2 (6 bases each). The CDR3: CASSLGGRDTQYF. The CDR3 DNA sequence: TGTGCCAGCAGCTTGGGGGGCAGAGATACGCAGTATTTT.